The sequence of this T cell receptor (beta chain) was determined in a study of shared clonotypes between healthy human individuals. Whole-study context: Donors were a couple of women and a few men aged 18 to 49.

DNA at around 200 ng, 25,000 to 35,000 T cell genomes, went into sorted-subset replicate PCRs. Here immunoSEQ multiplex PCR was the method, and the copy in TCRdb shows in-frame clones only, minus some. The sample contains about 1 million clones, approximately 80% of which appear only once. With regard to this clone: Its target is unknown.

Study-wide points: Clonotypes that were shared across a few donors made up around 5% of naive CD4 clonotypes.

This clonotype was sampled from a man aged 18 to 29 in good health. Some clones in this sample may be carry-over from other donors' samples. Sequencing was performed on memory CD4+ T cells from PBMCs. The subset was: CD45RA-negative fraction.

In nucleotides, the CDR3 is TGTGCCAGCACTAGTACGAGGGCAAACTATGGCTACACCTTC. Amino acid sequence: CASTSTRANYGYTF. The chain couples TRBV6-1 to TRBJ1-2; D unresolved. In germline, CDR1 is MNHNS, CDR2 SASEGT. This CDR3 spans 14 amino acids. Trimming pared 7 bases from V and 2 bases from J, leaving 14 bases between.